The present entry profiles one TCR beta chain with its context. Only in-frame clones appear in the TCRdb table, and some are missing; sequencing was by immunoSEQ multiplex PCR. The data show 300,000 to 500,000 clones, with approximately 90% seen just once and over 0.9% held by the top ten. This record comes from a study of blood T cell repertoires in COVID-19. Background on the study: Nucleic acid was either cDNA or gDNA, and it came from T cells, B-cell-depleted T cells, or PBMCs.

Germline-derived CDR1 and CDR2 are LNHDA and SQIVND (reference sequence). This CDR3 has 14 residues. Between the trimmed V and J ends, which lost 9 bases and 1 base, there was a span of 15 bases. Participants spanned ages about 18 to 90 years and resided in roughly 26 US areas. The receptor comes from a woman aged 25 to 39 with acute COVID-19. Sequencing was done on a sample of PBMCs or T cells enriched from blood (not recorded which). This chain joins TRBV19 and TRBJ1-1; possibly TRBD1 for D (5 bases). In DNA form, the CDR3 reads TGTGCCAGCCAATTCTATACAGGGAACACTGAAGCTTTCTTT. Protein sequence: CASQFYTGNTEAFF. The full variable domain, rest sourced from reference TRBV19 and TRBJ1-1, is DGGITQSPKYLFRKEGQNVTLSCEQNLNHDAMYWYRQDPGQGLRLIYYSQIVNDFQKGDIAEGYSVSREKKESFPLTVTSAQKNPTAFYLCASQFYTGNTEAFFGQGTRLTVV.